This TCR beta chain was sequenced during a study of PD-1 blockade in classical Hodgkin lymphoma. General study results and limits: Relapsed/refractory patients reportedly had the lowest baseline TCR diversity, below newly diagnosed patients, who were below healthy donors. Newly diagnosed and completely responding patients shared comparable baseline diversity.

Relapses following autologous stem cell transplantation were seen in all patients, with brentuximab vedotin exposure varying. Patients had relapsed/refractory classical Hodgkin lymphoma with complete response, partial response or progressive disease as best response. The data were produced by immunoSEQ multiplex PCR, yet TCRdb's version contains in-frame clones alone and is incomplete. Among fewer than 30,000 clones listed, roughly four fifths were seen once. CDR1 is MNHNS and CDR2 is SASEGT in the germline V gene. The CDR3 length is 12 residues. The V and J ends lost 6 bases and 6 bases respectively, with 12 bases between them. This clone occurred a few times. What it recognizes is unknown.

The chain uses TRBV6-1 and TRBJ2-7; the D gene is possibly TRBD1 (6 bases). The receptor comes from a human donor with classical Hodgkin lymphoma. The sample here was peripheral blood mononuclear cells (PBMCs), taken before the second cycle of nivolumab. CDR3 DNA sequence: TGTGCCAGCAGCTCTAACAGGGCCGAGCAGTACTTC. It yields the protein CASSSNRAEQYF.